This TCR beta chain was sequenced in a study of cytomegalovirus exposure and HLA in healthy donors. 60 Vbeta and 13 Jbeta primers were used in PCR. TCRdb's table, derived via immunoSEQ multiplex PCR, lists solely in-frame clones and lacks some. The sample contains approximately 160,000 clones, about 70% of which appear only once. The study's findings and limits: There were fewer than 200 TCR beta chains listed as cytomegalovirus-associated.

Trimming took 8 bases from V and 2 from J; bases not matched to a gene: 12. CDR3 length: 16 amino acids. Germline V CDR1 and CDR2: LNHDA, SQIVND (reference sequence). A word on this clone: What it binds is unknown.

Specimen: PBMCs. The clonotype comes from a middle-aged woman in good health and CMV-seropositive. J is TRBJ2-3 and V is TRBV19, with TRBD1 matching 8 bases. The CDR3, as DNA: TGTGCCAGTGGAGTTGGGACAGGAGGGGTCACAGATACGCAGTATTTT. Protein sequence: CASGVGTGGVTDTQYF.